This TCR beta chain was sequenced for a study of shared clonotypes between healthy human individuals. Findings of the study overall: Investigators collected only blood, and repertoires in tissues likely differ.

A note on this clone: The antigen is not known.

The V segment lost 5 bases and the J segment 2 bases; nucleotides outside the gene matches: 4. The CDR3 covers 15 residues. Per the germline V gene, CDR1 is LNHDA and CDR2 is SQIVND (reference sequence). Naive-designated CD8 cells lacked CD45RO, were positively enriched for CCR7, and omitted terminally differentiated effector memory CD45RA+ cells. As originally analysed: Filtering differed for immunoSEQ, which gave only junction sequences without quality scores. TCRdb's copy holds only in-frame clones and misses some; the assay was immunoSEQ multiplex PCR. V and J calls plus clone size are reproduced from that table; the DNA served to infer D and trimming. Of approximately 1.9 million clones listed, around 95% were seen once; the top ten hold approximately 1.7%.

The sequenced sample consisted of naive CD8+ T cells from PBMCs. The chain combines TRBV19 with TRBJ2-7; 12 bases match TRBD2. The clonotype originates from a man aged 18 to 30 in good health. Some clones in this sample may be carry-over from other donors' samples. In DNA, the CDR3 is TGTGCCAGTAGTGACGCTAGCGGGAGGGCCTACGAGCAGTACTTC. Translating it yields CASSDASGRAYEQYF.